This record covers a single T cell receptor (beta chain). This clonotype occurred a few times. Which antigen it targets is not known. Base qualities are not recorded, but no much larger clone differs from it by a single base. The data were obtained in a study of T cells in Graves' hyperthyroidism and ophthalmopathy (dated by TCRdb to the late 2010s). About the study as a whole: Peripheral blood samples were taken at initial diagnosis, before any treatment was given. According to the paper, TCR Vbeta CDR3 sequencing was carried out on 135 peripheral blood samples, which came from fewer than 50 ophthalmopathy, fewer than 80 hyperthyroidism and around 17 progressor patients. Following sampling, methimazole starting at 30 mg daily was given to hyperthyroidism patients, and high-dose intravenous methylprednisolone was given to ophthalmopathy patients. The study also compared thyroid tissue and blood T-cell repertoires from 5 to 7 Graves' hyperthyroidism patients. An independent validation cohort of about 19 hyperthyroidism patients and about 16 patients who later progressed to ophthalmopathy tested prospective prediction of ophthalmopathy. For training and testing, the 100 patients in the discovery cohort were randomly divided in a 7:3 ratio. A discovery cohort of approximately 100 patients, approximately 45 with Graves' ophthalmopathy and approximately 55 with stable Graves' hyperthyroidism, was used to find distinguishing TCR V-J signatures. What the study reported, not specific to this receptor: Most expanded thyroid clonotypes (frequency above 0.001) were also detected in blood, a finding suggesting that blood repertoires may reflect thyroid immune responses. A 13 V-J signature model separated ophthalmopathy from stable hyperthyroidism, with nearly 90% sensitivity and 81.08% specificity in cross-validation and 80%/75% in testing. In validation, progression to ophthalmopathy was predicted by the model with 55% to 71% sensitivity and about 72% specificity, a median of roughly 6 months before onset. Sample size was not statistically predetermined, and investigators were not blinded to group allocation.

Spanning cysteine to phenylalanine, the CDR3 consists of 15 amino acids. The DNA shown is the 45-base CDR3, in frame from base 1. Relative to germline, V is missing 1 base and J is missing 4 bases, with 2 bases of the junction outside any gene match. CDR1 and CDR2 are drawn from the germline V gene: KGHDR, SFDVKD. Stable Graves' hyperthyroidism was defined as the absence of progression to ophthalmopathy over 18 months of follow-up. The hyperthyroidism patients were between 18 and 65 years old and newly diagnosed, with a disease duration of less than 2 months. Any patient with an uncontrolled infection, another autoimmune disease, pregnancy or lactation was excluded. Clinical symptoms, serum thyroxine and TRAb, thyroid ultrasound, and orbital computed tomography formed the basis for the diagnoses. PBMCs were isolated from more than 8 ml of fresh peripheral blood by Ficoll-Paque density gradient centrifugation. Total RNA was extracted with Trizol reagent, and quality was checked on an Agilent 2100 Bioanalyzer.

Amplification of TCR beta CDR3 regions was carried out from RNA transcripts. A first-round RT-PCR of the TCR CDR3 used the HTBI primer set with the Qiagen OneStep RT-PCR kit. The libraries were constructed in a second round of multiplex PCR and then size-selected and purified. The libraries were sequenced on an Illumina HiSeq2000 using paired-end 100 bp reads. The original methods were these. SOAPnuke was used to process the raw data, throwing out any read that contained adapters or uncalled bases, had a mean Phred below 15, or lacked an exact constant-primer or identifier match. High-quality paired reads were merged with COPE v1.2.5, and unique nucleotide sequences were defined as clonotypes. MiTCR v1.1 was used to align clonotypes to the IMGT TRBV, TRBD and TRBJ reference segments. Analysis was restricted to V-J combinations with a frequency above 0.0001, which covered 99% to 99.2% of repertoires. A TCS score was defined as the ratio of F50 (clonal expansion) to E x V (chaos), with BLOSUM62-based TCRdist applied between CDR3 peptides within each V-J. Welch's t-statistics and random forest reduced fewer than 550 V-J features to roughly 13, which were used in a naive Bayes classifier (R e1071). Clones were called with MiXCR by TCRdb after fastp trimmed the public reads at Q25, and only in-frame beta chains were retained. Identical CDR3 proteins give one entry, which carries the most common genes and DNA. TCRdb's processing, not the study's, gives the V and J calls here. This sample holds approximately 600,000 distinct CDR3 sequences; around 15% were observed only once. The ten largest clones take up 3% to 4% of the sample.

The sequencing input was blood. The TCR comes from a woman aged 25 to 39 with Graves' hyperthyroidism. Recombination linked TRBV24-1 to TRBJ2-2, with 7 bases aligning to TRBD2. The DNA sequence follows: TGTGCCACCAGTGATTTTAGCGGGTCCACCGGGGAGCTGTTTTTT. Its protein reads: CATSDFSGSTGELFF.